One and the same sample provided the 28 T cell receptor beta chains below, sequenced in a study of beta chain features in type 1 diabetes. cDNA synthesis used the whole RNA isolate, giving expressed TCRB sequences. Some clones are missing from TCRdb's copy, which holds only in-frame ones; the method was immunoSEQ multiplex PCR. The sample contains about half a million clones, approximately 30% of which appear only once. The specimen was naive CD4+ T cells from blood. These receptors all stem from a man younger than 30 in good health.

This clone was counted only a few times. The chain combines TRBV30 with TRBJ1-2; the D is unclear. With 3 bases removed from V and 5 bases from J, the gap between germline ends came to 19 bases. The CDR3 is made up of 15 amino acids. Germline lookup yields CDR1 GTSNPN and CDR2 SVGIG (reference sequence). This CDR3 is CAWRNAGLPPYGYTF. CDR3 coding DNA: TGTGCCTGGAGGAACGCGGGCCTACCGCCTTATGGCTACACCTTC.

The rearrangement uses TRBV30 and TRBJ1-2; D remains ambiguous. Germline CDR1 GTSNPN, CDR2 SVGIG (reference sequence). The CDR3 length is 13 residues. V lost 2 bases and J lost 5, with 12 bases in between. The CDR3 DNA reads TGTGCCTGGAGTTCAACTCTGCAGTATGGCTACACCTTC. Translating it yields CAWSSTLQYGYTF.

The chain joins TRBV25-1 to TRBJ1-1; 7 nucleotides line up with TRBD1. Germline loops: CDR1 MGHDK, CDR2 SYGVNS. V shed 1 base and J 6 bases; nucleotides not matched to a gene: 8. The length of the CDR3 is 15 residues. The CDR3 loop reads CASSESRTGEPEAFF. In DNA, the CDR3 is TGTGCCAGCAGTGAATCCCGAACAGGGGAGCCTGAAGCTTTCTTT.

This clone occurred a few times. This rearrangement joins TRBV29-1 to TRBJ2-1; D gene uncertain. Trimming took 4 bases from V and 8 from J, leaving 9 bases between them. The CDR3 sequence is 11 residues long. The germline CDR1 and CDR2 sequences are SQVTM and ANQGSEA. The CDR3 is CSVAGSYEQFF. The CDR3 region has the DNA TGCAGCGTTGCGGGCAGTTATGAGCAGTTCTTC.

The chain uses TRBV11-3 and TRBJ1-1; TRBD1 might be the D (5 bases). The germline V and J ends were trimmed by 2 bases and 4 bases, with 8 bases remaining between them. CDR1 and CDR2 (germline): SGHNT, YENEEA. The CDR3 is 13 residues long. The CDR3 DNA follows: TGTGCCAGCAGCTTAAGGAGGGGCACTGAAGCTTTCTTT. Its protein product is CASSLRRGTEAFF.

This clone was counted a few times. The chain uses TRBV6-6 and TRBJ2-5, with D unresolved. The length of the CDR3 is 15 residues. Looked up from germline, CDR1 is MNHNY and CDR2 is SVGAGI (reference sequence). Between the trimmed V and J ends, which lost 2 bases and 2 bases, there was a span of 12 bases. CDR3 loop: CASSYTHGRQETQYF. CDR3 DNA: TGTGCCAGCAGTTACACGCATGGAAGGCAAGAGACCCAGTACTTC.

This clone was observed at least ten times. The rearrangement uses TRBV30 and TRBJ1-5; perhaps TRBD1 as D (5 bases). V was clipped by 1 base and J by 1 base, with 11 bases between them. The CDR3 runs 15 residues. Germline-derived CDR1 and CDR2 are GTSNPN and SVGIG (reference sequence). The CDR3 DNA is TGTGCCTGGAGTGGCCCCAGGGCGAGCAATCAGCCCCAGCATTTT. The encoded protein is CAWSGPRASNQPQHF.

This rearrangement joins TRBV9 to TRBJ2-6; D uncertain. V was pared by 4 bases and J by 4 bases, with 9 bases between. Germline V gene data show CDR1 as SGDLS and CDR2 as YYNGEE. The CDR3 spans 14 residues. Here the CDR3 reads CASSPTAGANVLTF. In DNA, the CDR3 is TGTGCCAGCAGCCCTACCGCCGGGGCCAACGTCCTGACTTTC.

This clone has only a few counts. The V gene is TRBV11-1, the J gene TRBJ1-2, with a possible D match to TRBD1 (5 bases). Between the trimmed V and J ends, which lost 8 bases and 7 bases, there was a span of 20 bases. The germline V gene has CDR1 SGHAT and CDR2 FQDESV (reference sequence). The CDR3 length is 14 residues. The CDR3 loop reads CASSFPGTGVGYTF. The CDR3 DNA follows: TGTGCCAGCTCCTTCCCCGGGACTGGGGTTGGCTACACCTTC.

The chain recombines TRBV4-3 with TRBJ1-1; TRBD1 aligns across 7 bases. V lost 2 bases, J lost 6 bases, and 6 bases stayed unmatched. The CDR3 totals 14 residues. CDR1 is LGHNA and CDR2 is YSLEER in the germline V gene. CDR3 bases: TGCGCCAGCAGCCAACATACAGGGGACGCTGAAGCTTTCTTT. This gives the protein CASSQHTGDAEAFF.

This clone was detected only a few times. The CDR3 sequence is CASSYQLAGGLREQFF. The CDR3 DNA is TGTGCCAGCAGCTATCAACTAGCGGGAGGTTTGAGGGAGCAGTTCTTC. The chain employs TRBV13 and TRBJ2-1; 12 nucleotides match TRBD2. The V and J ends lost 4 bases and 10 bases, in that order; junction bases with no gene match: 11. Germline V gene lookup returns CDR1 PRHDT and CDR2 FYEKMQ (reference sequence). The CDR3 totals 16 residues.

Concerning this clone: This specimen includes other DNA sequences encoding the same CDR3. The V gene is TRBV30, the J gene TRBJ2-1; D ambiguous. The V end was cut by 2 bases, the J end by 0 bases, with 8 bases between. The CDR3 contains 14 residues. CDR1 and CDR2 from the germline V gene are GTSNPN and SVGIG (reference sequence). CDR3 sequence reads: CAWSRRSSYNEQFF. CDR3 coding DNA: TGTGCCTGGAGTCGAAGGAGCTCCTACAATGAGCAGTTCTTC.

The rearrangement uses TRBV30 and TRBJ1-4; 7 bases are a match to TRBD1. Germline loops: CDR1 GTSNPN, CDR2 SVGIG (reference sequence). V was pared by 5 bases and J by 3 bases, with 3 bases of the junction left unmatched. This CDR3 is 13 amino acids long. The DNA of the CDR3 is TGTGCCTGGGTGGGACAGCCTAATGAAAAACTGTTTTTT. Protein sequence: CAWVGQPNEKLFF.

The gene calls are TRBV7-9 and TRBJ2-5; D call uncertain. This CDR3 comprises 14 residues. The germline V and J ends were trimmed by 1 base and 3 bases, with 9 bases remaining between them. CDR1 is SEHNR and CDR2 is FQNEAQ in the germline V gene (reference sequence). CDR3 nucleotide sequence: TGTGCCAGCAGCTTAGTGGGCGGCAAAGAGACCCAGTACTTC. Its protein product is CASSLVGGKETQYF.

This chain links TRBV18 with TRBJ2-5; 7 nucleotides align to TRBD1. The CDR3 is 14 residues long. V lost 5 bases, J lost 5 bases, and 8 bases stayed unmatched. CDR1 is KGHSH, CDR2 LQKENI, per germline. CDR3 DNA: TGTGCCAGCTCAGACGCCAGGGGGTTGGAGACCCAGTACTTC. It is translated as CASSDARGLETQYF.

J is TRBJ2-7 and V is TRBV30; the D is unclear. CDR1 and CDR2 (germline): GTSNPN, SVGIG (reference sequence). The CDR3 totals 13 residues. Trimming left V 0 bases short and J 8 bases short, with 14 bases between. For the CDR3, the DNA is TGTGCCTGGAGTGTGGAATCCACGCTCAAGCAGTACTTC. Translated: CAWSVESTLKQYF.

This clone showed up just a few times. V is TRBV4-2 and J is TRBJ2-2; D call uncertain. The CDR3 sequence is 14 residues long. Trimming cost V 0 bases and J 1 base, with 3 bases left between them. The germline CDR1 and CDR2 sequences are LGHNA and YNFKEQ. The chain's CDR3 is CASSQDRNTGELFF. The CDR3 region has the DNA TGTGCCAGCAGCCAAGATCGGAACACCGGGGAGCTGTTTTTT.

The chain is built from TRBV7-9 and TRBJ1-5; 7 positions match TRBD1. This CDR3 contains 13 residues. V was pared by 5 bases and J by 2 bases, with 0 bases of the junction left unmatched. The germline V gene has CDR1 SEHNR and CDR2 FQNEAQ (reference sequence). The CDR3 bases are TGTGCCAGCAGCCAGGGGGGCAATCAGCCCCAGCATTTT. Its protein is CASSQGGNQPQHF.

This clone has only a few counts. The chain combines TRBV7-2 with TRBJ1-5; 7 bases line up with TRBD1. V dropped 5 bases and J dropped 5; count of bases not matched to a gene: 3. The V gene's germline CDR1 is SGHTA and CDR2 FQGNSA. CDR3 length: 13 amino acids. The chain's CDR3 is CASSHTGDQPQHF. The CDR3 DNA sequence: TGTGCCAGCAGCCATACAGGGGATCAGCCCCAGCATTTT.

In its sample, this clone was seen a few times. The chain uses TRBV19 and TRBJ2-1, with 8 bases fitting TRBD1. CDR3 length: 13 residues. The germline CDR1 and CDR2 sequences are LNHDA and SQIVND (reference sequence). The V gene end was trimmed by 5 bases and the J gene end by 9 bases; junction bases not matched to a gene: 6. The CDR3 loop is CASSLTGAGEQFF. For the CDR3, the DNA is TGTGCCAGTAGTCTGACAGGGGCTGGTGAGCAGTTCTTC.

The rearrangement links TRBV7-2 to TRBJ2-1; no clear D gene. Trimming stripped 5 bases from V and 8 bases from J, with 16 bases between. Germline V gene lookup returns CDR1 SGHTA and CDR2 FQGNSA. This CDR3 has 14 amino acids. CDR3 region: CASSLAGQSDEQFF. The CDR3 region has the DNA TGTGCCAGCAGCCTGGCCGGGCAGTCTGATGAGCAGTTCTTC.

This clone was detected only a few times. The same CDR3 arises from other DNA sequences in this sample as well. The chain links TRBV30 to TRBJ2-5; D is uncertain. The ends were cut back, 1 base at V and 4 bases at J, with 4 bases in the middle. This CDR3 has 11 residues. Germline values: CDR1 GTSNPN, CDR2 SVGIG (reference sequence). CDR3 loop: CAWSGRETQYF. The CDR3 region has the DNA TGTGCCTGGAGTGGGAGAGAGACCCAGTACTTC. The full variable domain, its missing parts supplied by reference TRBV30 and TRBJ2-5, is SQTIHQWPATLVQPVGSPLSLECTVEGTSNPNLYWYRQAAGRGLQLLFYSVGIGQISSEVPQNLSASRPQDRQFILSSKKLLLSDSGFYLCAWSGRETQYFGPGTRLLVL.

This clone was detected only a few times. This chain joins TRBV7-2 and TRBJ2-5, with TRBD2 matching over 8 bases. The germline V gene has CDR1 SGHTA and CDR2 FQGNSA. With 3 bases clipped from V and 2 bases from J, the junction kept 5 bases outside the gene matches. This CDR3 comprises 15 residues. The CDR3, as DNA: TGTGCCAGCAGCTTTGGCGGGAGGCTACAAGAGACCCAGTACTTC. It encodes CASSFGGRLQETQYF. The full variable domain, completed using reference TRBV7-2 and TRBJ2-5, is GAGVSQSPSNKVTEKGKDVELRCDPISGHTALYWYRQSLGQGLEFLIYFQGNSAPDKSGLPSDRFSAERTGGSVSTLTIQRTQQEDSAVYLCASSFGGRLQETQYFGPGTRLLVL.

The chain couples TRBV12-5 to TRBJ1-1; weak D call: TRBD1 (6 bases). Germline CDR1 and CDR2: LGHNT and FRNRAP. CDR3 length equals 14 residues. V lost 5 bases and J lost 2, with 12 bases in between. The CDR3 reads CASGVSGTNTEAFF. CDR3 DNA sequence: TGTGCTAGTGGTGTCAGCGGGACAAACACTGAAGCTTTCTTT.

The chain couples TRBV5-4 to TRBJ2-5; D is possibly TRBD1 (6 bases). The length of the CDR3 is 14 residues. V was pared by 4 bases and J by 2 bases, with 12 bases between. The germline gives CDR1 SGHNT, CDR2 YYREEE (reference sequence). In DNA, the CDR3 is TGTGCCAGCAGCCCCACCACAGGGCAAGAGACCCAGTACTTC. Translation gives CASSPTTGQETQYF.

A few counts support this clone. V gene TRBV6-1 combines with J gene TRBJ2-3; D ambiguous. This CDR3 is built from 13 residues. Germline V gives CDR1 MNHNS, CDR2 SASEGT. The V and J ends lost 4 bases and 1 base respectively, with 6 bases between them. CDR3: CASSVERTDTQYF. Written as DNA, the CDR3 is TGTGCCAGCAGTGTGGAGCGCACAGATACGCAGTATTTT.

This chain links TRBV29-1 with TRBJ2-3; a possible D gene is TRBD2 (6 bases). The CDR3 runs 14 residues. The V end was cut by 5 bases, the J end by 0 bases, with 12 bases between. Germline assignment: CDR1 SQVTM and CDR2 ANQGSEA. Here the CDR3 DNA reads TGCAGCGTTCAACTAGCTTCTAGCACAGATACGCAGTATTTT. Translating it yields CSVQLASSTDTQYF.

The chain joins TRBV29-1 to TRBJ2-5, with a possible D match to TRBD1 (7 bases). The V and J ends lost 3 bases and 5 bases respectively, with 13 bases between them. Germline assignment: CDR1 SQVTM and CDR2 ANQGSEA. This CDR3 region has 13 residues. The CDR3 sequence is CSVEEGAVETQYF. DNA of the CDR3: TGCAGCGTTGAGGAGGGGGCGGTGGAGACCCAGTACTTC.